A single sample is the source of the 24 T cell receptor beta chains below, sequenced in a study of T cell repertoires in aging, cancer and after chemotherapy. Rearranged V-D-J TRB sequences were amplified with a mixed TRB-A/B primer pool. One entry per CDR3 protein results from TCRdb running MiXCR on the multiplex PCR reads. The data show 5,800 or so distinct CDR3 sequences, roughly a quarter seen once. Peripheral blood genomic DNA, not sorted cells or RNA, was the template. The sequencing sample was made of blood. The receptors originated from a human donor in good health.

Within the sample, this clonotype is medium-sized. This chain joins TRBV5-1 and TRBJ1-1; unclear D gene. The CDR3 runs to 15 residues. In germline, CDR1 is SGHRS, CDR2 YFSETQ. V was trimmed by 0 bases and J by 1 base, leaving 10 bases between them. The CDR3 loop is CASSLAEAPNTEAFF. The DNA of the CDR3 is TGCGCCAGCAGCTTGGCCGAGGCGCCGAACACTGAAGCTTTCTTT.

By sample share, this clonotype is medium-sized (0.01 to 0.1%). J is TRBJ1-1 and V is TRBV19; D unclear. The CDR3 extends over 13 amino acids. Trimming removed 1 base from V and 2 bases from J, with 5 bases in between. Looked up from germline, CDR1 is LNHDA and CDR2 is SQIVND (reference sequence). In DNA, the CDR3 is TGTGCCAGTAGTATAGTAACAAACACTGAAGCTTTCTTT. It translates to CASSIVTNTEAFF.

This clonotype occurred many times. The J gene is TRBJ2-1, the V gene TRBV19, with 16 nucleotides matching TRBD2. This CDR3 has 18 residues. V trimming: 5 bases; J trimming: 4 bases; junction bases outside the gene matches: 8. CDR1 and CDR2 from the germline V gene are LNHDA and SQIVND (reference sequence). This CDR3 is CASSLGLAGGYLYNEQFF. For the CDR3, the DNA is TGTGCCAGTAGTTTGGGACTAGCGGGGGGGTATTTATACAATGAGCAGTTCTTC.

For this clonotype: Just one base apart from a much larger clone, this may be a read error. The chain recombines TRBV20-1 with TRBJ1-5; D may be TRBD1 (5 bases). The CDR3 is made up of 14 amino acids. Trimming pared 4 bases from V and 5 bases from J, leaving 15 bases between. Germline CDR1 is DFQATT and CDR2 is SNEGSKA (reference sequence). CDR3 region: CSATWDGGDQPQHF. Here the CDR3 DNA reads TGCAGTGCTACATGGGACGGCGGGGATCAGCCCCAGCATTTT.

In DNA form, the CDR3 reads TGCGCCAGCAGCTTACCAGAGGGGCCATACAATGAGCAGTTCTTC. This encodes CASSLPEGPYNEQFF. The chain has TRBV5-1 and TRBJ2-1; D may be TRBD1 or TRBD2 (5 bases each). Germline V lookup: CDR1 SGHRS, CDR2 YFSETQ. The CDR3 extends over 15 amino acids. V lost 2 bases to trimming and J lost 4 bases, with 13 bases between them. Together with reference TRBV5-1 and TRBJ2-1, the CDR3 gives the full variable domain: KAGVTQTPRYLIKTRGQQVTLSCSPISGHRSVSWYQQTPGQGLQFLFEYFSETQRNKGNFPGRFSGRQFSNSRSEMNVSTLELGDSALYLCASSLPEGPYNEQFFGPGTRLTVL.

This clonotype is termed medium-sized (0.01 to 0.1%). The gene calls are TRBV7-2 and TRBJ1-3, with 9 bases aligning to TRBD1. J gave up 5 bases and V 3 bases, and 14 bases lay outside the gene matches. Germline V lookup: CDR1 SGHTA, CDR2 FQGNSA. The CDR3 has 18 residues. The CDR3 DNA reads as TGTGCCAGCAGCTTCGAGACAGGGACAGGGCCGTTGAGAAACACCATATATTTT. It is translated as CASSFETGTGPLRNTIYF.

This clonotype rates as medium-sized. This chain connects TRBV19 to TRBJ1-2; weak D call: TRBD1 (5 bases). This CDR3 has 13 amino acids. Trimming removed 10 bases from V and 0 bases from J, with 12 bases in between. Germline CDR1 LNHDA, CDR2 SQIVND (reference sequence). For the CDR3, the DNA is TGTGCCACTCGACAGTTGACTAACTATGGCTACACCTTC. It is translated as CATRQLTNYGYTF.

In its sample, this clonotype is medium-sized (0.01 to 0.1%). The rearrangement joins TRBV6-5 to TRBJ1-1; TRBD1 aligns across 7 bases. In germline, CDR1 is MNHEY, CDR2 SVGAGI. With 5 bases clipped from V and 4 bases from J, the junction kept 7 bases outside the gene matches. This CDR3 spans 14 amino acids. CDR3: CASSEGQWVTEAFF. The CDR3 DNA follows: TGTGCCAGCAGTGAGGGACAGTGGGTCACTGAAGCTTTCTTT.

This clonotype is termed medium-sized. The chain has TRBV19 and TRBJ1-1; D is possibly TRBD1 (5 bases). Trimming pared 3 bases from V and 1 base from J, leaving 9 bases between. The CDR3 loop spans 14 amino acids. Germline lookup yields CDR1 LNHDA and CDR2 SQIVND (reference sequence). The CDR3 protein is CASSILGANTEAFF. In nucleotides, the CDR3 is TGTGCCAGTAGTATCCTCGGGGCGAACACTGAAGCTTTCTTT.

This clonotype is medium-sized within its sample. This chain joins TRBV6-5 and TRBJ1-1, with D possibly matching TRBD1 (5 bases). The CDR3 spans 15 residues. Between the trimmed V and J ends, which lost 0 bases and 3 bases, there was a span of 11 bases. Looked up from germline, CDR1 is MNHEY and CDR2 is SVGAGI. CDR3 residues: CASSYSGGWDTEAFF. CDR3 nucleotides: TGTGCCAGCAGTTACTCGGGGGGATGGGACACTGAAGCTTTCTTT.

The table lists this clonotype with many counts. The CDR3 DNA sequence: TGTGCCAGCAGCTTAGGTGCGTCTAATGAGCAGTTCTTC. It translates to CASSLGASNEQFF. The genes are TRBV11-2 and TRBJ2-1; unclear D gene. Germline V CDR1 and CDR2: SGHAT, FQNNGV. The CDR3 is 13 amino acids. V lost 1 base and J 7 bases, leaving 8 bases between the germline ends.

This clonotype is deemed medium-sized. The CDR3 DNA follows: TGTGCCAGCAGTCTGGACATTAAGAACACTGAAGCTTTCTTT. Its protein product is CASSLDIKNTEAFF. The V gene is TRBV12-3 or TRBV12-4, the J gene TRBJ1-1; TRBD1 is a possible D gene (5 bases). The CDR3 totals 14 residues. The V end lost 5 bases, the J end lost 1 base, and 11 bases lay between the germline ends.

As for this clonotype: The germline gene is not matched at one end of the junction; a read error may be the cause. The chain employs TRBV27 and TRBJ2-3; D possibly matches TRBD1 or TRBD2 (5 bases each). The CDR3 runs 12 residues. Per the germline V gene, CDR1 is MNHEY and CDR2 is SMNVEV (reference sequence). In DNA form, the CDR3 reads TGTGCCAGCAGCGAATTTCCCGGGACCAGGAACTTT. This gives the protein CASSEFPGTRNF.

J is TRBJ2-5 and V is TRBV12-3 or TRBV12-4; D remains ambiguous. V was pared by 5 bases and J by 5 bases, with 15 bases between. The CDR3 runs to 14 residues. The CDR3 spells CASSPLVSGETQYF. For the CDR3, the DNA is TGTGCCAGCAGTCCCTTGGTCAGTGGGGAGACCCAGTACTTC.

The chain combines TRBV6-4 with TRBJ2-3, with a tentative D call TRBD2 (5 bases). Germline lookup yields CDR1 MRHNA and CDR2 SNTAGT. The V end was cut by 2 bases, the J end by 6 bases, with 15 bases between. The CDR3 has 15 residues. CDR3 in amino acids: CASSDAGTPGDTQYF. The DNA for the CDR3 is TGTGCCAGCAGTGACGCGGGCACCCCGGGGGATACGCAGTATTTT.

This clonotype is medium-sized. The chain recombines TRBV7-9 with TRBJ2-1; no firm D call. Germline CDR1 is SEHNR and CDR2 is FQNEAQ (reference sequence). The CDR3 totals 12 residues. The V and J ends lost 1 base and 9 bases respectively, with 7 bases between them. The CDR3 sequence is CASSLGSSEQFF. CDR3 in DNA: TGTGCCAGCAGCTTAGGATCATCTGAGCAGTTCTTC.

By sample fraction, this clonotype is medium-sized (0.01 to 0.1%). CDR3 coding DNA: TGTGCCTGGAGTGAGGGTCCTTTGGGGGAAAAACTGTTTTTT. Translation gives CAWSEGPLGEKLFF. This chain uses TRBV30 with TRBJ1-4; D call uncertain. This CDR3 region has 14 residues. CDR1 and CDR2 from the germline V gene are GTSNPN and SVGIG (reference sequence). V lost 1 base, J lost 8 bases, and 14 bases lay in between.

Comments on this clonotype: With a much larger clone just one base away, this may be a read error. The rearrangement joins TRBV5-1 to TRBJ1-2, with a possible D match to TRBD1 (6 bases). This CDR3 contains 15 residues. Deletions cut 0 bases from V and 7 bases from J, with 16 bases between. Germline assignment: CDR1 SGHRS and CDR2 YFSETQ. The CDR3 reads CASSLAQAGARGYTF. The CDR3 DNA is TGCGCCAGCAGCTTGGCGCAGGCAGGGGCCCGTGGCTACACCTTC. Full variable domain (remainder filled in from reference TRBV5-1 and TRBJ1-2): KAGVTQTPRYLIKTRGQQVTLSCSPISGHRSVSWYQQTPGQGLQFLFEYFSETQRNKGNFPGRFSGRQFSNSRSEMNVSTLELGDSALYLCASSLAQAGARGYTFGSGTRLTVV.

Judged by abundance, this clonotype is medium-sized. The chain links TRBV19 to TRBJ1-5; possible D gene TRBD1, 5 bases. CDR1 and CDR2 from the germline V gene are LNHDA and SQIVND (reference sequence). V dropped 3 bases and J dropped 7 bases, with 13 bases sitting between them. The CDR3 spans 14 residues. The CDR3 sequence is CASSIERGSQPQHF. In nucleotides, the CDR3 is TGTGCCAGTAGTATCGAGAGGGGCAGCCAGCCCCAGCATTTT.

In its sample, this clonotype ranks as medium-sized. The V call is TRBV6-2 or TRBV6-3, the J call TRBJ1-2, with unresolved D. V lost 10 bases, J lost 0 bases, and 12 bases lay in between. CDR3 length: 13 residues. Looked up from germline, CDR1 is MNHEY and CDR2 is SVGEGT. CDR3 in DNA: TGTGCCACCCGGGAGCCCGCTAACTATGGCTACACCTTC. This encodes CATREPANYGYTF.

Within the sample, this clonotype is medium-sized. This chain connects TRBV6-1 to TRBJ2-1; 9 nucleotides agree with TRBD2. This CDR3 has 15 residues. V was clipped by 0 bases and J by 6 bases; unmatched bases: 3. Germline V gene sequence: CDR1 MNHNS, CDR2 SASEGT. Here the CDR3 DNA reads TGTGCCAGCAGTGAAGCGGGTAGCGGGAGCAATGAGCAGTTCTTC. The encoded protein is CASSEAGSGSNEQFF.

This clonotype has only a few counts. The chain has TRBV27 and TRBJ2-3, with D possibly matching TRBD1 (5 bases). V lost 6 bases and J lost 6, with 13 bases in between. The CDR3 sequence is 13 residues long. Germline loops: CDR1 MNHEY, CDR2 SMNVEV (reference sequence). The CDR3 spells CASRAWTTDTQYF. The CDR3 nucleotides read TGTGCCAGCAGGGCGTGGACAACGGATACGCAGTATTTT.

Only a few counts were recorded for this clonotype. The rearrangement uses TRBV4-1 and TRBJ2-7, with a weak D call TRBD1 (5 bases). This CDR3 region has 15 residues. V gave up 0 bases and J gave up 7 bases, with 16 bases separating them. Germline V CDR1 and CDR2: MGHRA, YSYEKL. CDR3 nucleotide sequence: TGCGCCAGCAGCCAAGATGTTCTCAGGGAACGGGAGCAGTACTTC. It translates to CASSQDVLREREQYF.

This clonotype qualifies as medium-sized (0.01 to 0.1%). The genes are TRBV30 and TRBJ2-6, with unresolved D. V lost 0 bases and J 2 bases, leaving 8 bases between the germline ends. This CDR3 is 15 amino acids long. CDR1 is GTSNPN and CDR2 is SVGIG in the germline V gene (reference sequence). CDR3 nucleotide sequence: TGTGCCTGGAGTGTACTTCAGACTGGGGCCAACGTCCTGACTTTC. Encoded protein: CAWSVLQTGANVLTF.